The subject of this entry is one TCR beta chain. Its antigen is still unknown. On the day of bone marrow donation, the related graft donor provided peripheral blood. The ends lost 5 bases at V and 3 bases at J; junction bases unmatched: 5. This CDR3 spans 15 amino acids. Germline V CDR1 and CDR2: SGHNT, YYREEE (reference sequence). This record comes from a study of T cells after posttransplantation cyclophosphamide. Only in-frame clones appear in the TCRdb table, and some are missing; sequencing was by immunoSEQ multiplex PCR. The table records about 66,000 clones, 85% to 95% of them present only once. Whole-study findings and limits: Recipient CMV seropositivity and CMV reactivation strongly tracked TRB clonality. Tissue-infiltrating T cells from skin or gut overlapped little with blood T cells. Donor-recipient repertoire similarity was low at 1-2 months, rising over year one.

The V call is TRBV5-4, the J call TRBJ2-5, with 12 bases fitting TRBD1. This receptor was taken from a woman aged 30 to 39 in good health and a related stem cell transplant donor. What was sequenced was PBMCs. The CDR3 sequence is CASRWGTGGEETQYF. CDR3 bases: TGTGCCAGCAGATGGGGGACAGGGGGCGAAGAGACCCAGTACTTC.